The TCR beta chain described here comes from a study of identical twins. With template switching, a universal primer site was added, and the cDNA carried unique molecular identifiers. TCRdb reprocessed the 5' RACE reads with MiXCR, giving one entry per CDR3 protein. The data contain around 200,000 distinct CDR3 sequences, roughly 9.4% of them seen just once; the ten biggest clones take up over 4.5%. This clonotype was recorded at least ten times. Antigen specificity is unknown. CDR1 and CDR2 (germline): SGHTA, FQGNSA. V lost 5 bases and J 7 bases, leaving 23 bases between the germline ends. The CDR3 is 16 amino acids. Whole-study results and caveats: Not following the same donors, the study drew its conclusions from cross-sectional statistical analysis.

This sequence originates from a woman in her late teens or twenties in good health. The sequenced material came from memory (CD45RO+) T cells sorted from blood. The V call is TRBV7-2, the J call TRBJ1-2; D call uncertain. DNA of the CDR3: TGTGCCAGCAGCCCGACCGCCTCAGCTAGGGAAGGTGGCTACACCTTC. As protein: CASSPTASAREGGYTF.